This passage covers 21 T cell receptor beta chains from one sample sequenced in a study of T cells after yellow fever vaccination. TCRdb processed the 5' RACE reads anew with MiXCR; each CDR3 protein has one entry. This sample has approximately 550,000 distinct CDR3 sequences, with roughly 14% found just once. Sequenced material: PBMCs, taken on the day of the yellow fever booster vaccination. The receptors were sampled from a man younger than 40 who received the YFV17D yellow fever vaccine.

The V call is TRBV7-2, the J call TRBJ1-5; D possibly corresponds to TRBD1 (6 bases). CDR1 SGHTA and CDR2 FQGNSA come from the germline V gene. The CDR3 covers 15 residues. The V gene lost 5 bases and the J gene lost 5 bases, with 16 bases spanning the gap. CDR3: CASSRDRQNHQPQHF. The DNA for the CDR3 is TGTGCCAGCAGCAGAGACAGGCAAAATCATCAGCCCCAGCATTTT.

This clonotype was seen many times. V and J are TRBV9 and TRBJ2-5; D gene ambiguous. The germline gives CDR1 SGDLS, CDR2 YYNGEE. Trimming shortened V by 1 base and J by 5 bases, and 9 bases separated the two germline ends. This CDR3 has 13 amino acids. As DNA, the CDR3 is TGTGCCAGCAGCGTAAGCCTGGGGGAGACCCAGTACTTC. Translating it yields CASSVSLGETQYF.

The chain carries TRBV7-6 and TRBJ2-5, with D perhaps TRBD2 (6 bases). The CDR3 is 15 residues long. Per the germline V gene, CDR1 is SGHVS and CDR2 is FNYEAQ. V lost 4 bases to trimming and J lost 4 bases, with 16 bases between them. CDR3 bases: TGTGCCAGCAGCTCGGAAGGGGCTAGCGCAGAGACCCAGTACTTC. It yields the protein CASSSEGASAETQYF. Using reference TRBV7-6 and TRBJ2-5 for the parts outside the CDR3, the full variable domain is GAGVSQSPRYKVTKRGQDVALRCDPISGHVSLYWYRQALGQGPEFLTYFNYEAQQDKSGLPNDRFSAERPEGSISTLTIQRTEQRDSAMYRCASSSEGASAETQYFGPGTRLLVL.

The chain has TRBV6-2 or TRBV6-3 and TRBJ2-5; no clear D. The germline V gene encodes CDR1 MNHEY and CDR2 SVGEGT. The CDR3 loop spans 12 amino acids. V shed 6 bases and J shed 3 bases, with 8 bases lying between them. CDR3 in DNA: TGTGCCAGCAGCAACTCGAAAGAGACCCAGTACTTC. It translates to CASSNSKETQYF.

In this sample, this clonotype turned up a few times. This chain uses TRBV7-2 with TRBJ2-2, with a possible D match to TRBD1 (7 bases). V lost 2 bases and J lost 6, with 10 bases in between. The CDR3 covers 14 residues. Germline V gives CDR1 SGHTA, CDR2 FQGNSA. CDR3 loop: CASSLQGEAGELFF. CDR3 DNA sequence: TGTGCCAGCAGCTTACAGGGGGAGGCCGGGGAGCTGTTTTTT.

The CDR3 loop is CASSPADLAKNIQYF. CDR3 sequence (DNA): TGTGCCAGCTCACCTGCAGACCTAGCCAAAAACATTCAGTACTTC. The gene calls are TRBV18 and TRBJ2-4; D unresolved. The V gene's germline CDR1 is KGHSH and CDR2 LQKENI. Trimming stripped 3 bases from V and 0 bases from J, with 9 bases between. There are 15 residues in the CDR3.

This clonotype was seen many times. The V call is TRBV7-2, the J call TRBJ2-3, with TRBD1 matching over 8 bases. Germline CDR1 and CDR2: SGHTA and FQGNSA. The V segment lost 5 bases and the J segment 8 bases; nucleotides outside the gene matches: 3. CDR3 length: 12 residues. The DNA of the CDR3 is TGTGCCAGCAGCCCCGACAGGGGTACGCAGTATTTT. Protein: CASSPDRGTQYF.

This clonotype occurred a few times. The chain joins TRBV10-2 to TRBJ2-1; a weak D match, TRBD2 (5 bases). There are 14 residues in the CDR3. Germline lookup yields CDR1 WSHSY and CDR2 SAAADI. Deletions cut 7 bases from V and 7 bases from J, with 17 bases between. CDR3 DNA sequence: TGCGCCAGCAAGACCACCGGAGGACGGAATGAGCAGTTCTTC. Translated, it gives CASKTTGGRNEQFF.

This clonotype was counted a few times. This rearrangement joins TRBV21-1 to TRBJ2-6; no DNA check was done on the table's D call, TRBD2. TRBV21-1 is a recognized pseudogene. This CDR3 contains 16 residues. DNA for the CDR3: TGTGCCAGCAGCATAACTGGGACTGCTGGGGCCAACGTCCTGACTTTC. Protein product: CASSITGTAGANVLTF.

This clonotype appeared a few times. V and J are TRBV27 and TRBJ2-5; D is ambiguous. This CDR3 has 14 residues. Per germline, CDR1 MNHEY and CDR2 SMNVEV (reference sequence). Trimming cost V 5 bases and J 2 bases, with 12 bases left between them. The CDR3 DNA follows: TGTGCCAGCAGTCCGCGACGGATTCAAGAGACCCAGTACTTC. Residues: CASSPRRIQETQYF.

The chain employs TRBV7-2 and TRBJ1-3; D unresolved. Germline V gene data show CDR1 as SGHTA and CDR2 as FQGNSA. This CDR3 spans 13 amino acids. Trimming removed 9 bases at V and 9 bases at J, with 18 bases between. The CDR3 coding sequence is TGTGCCAGTGCCCCCGCGGGTAGCGGCACCATATATTTT. Amino acids: CASAPAGSGTIYF.

This clonotype was seen ten or more times. V and J are TRBV7-2 and TRBJ2-7; no firm D call. CDR1 and CDR2 from the germline V gene are SGHTA and FQGNSA. Trimming shortened V by 5 bases and J by 0 bases, and 14 bases separated the two germline ends. This CDR3 is 15 amino acids long. The chain's CDR3 is CASSLRRSSSYEQYF. CDR3 DNA: TGTGCCAGCAGCCTCCGACGGTCCAGCTCCTACGAGCAGTACTTC.

The rearrangement uses TRBV5-1 and TRBJ2-5, with D perhaps TRBD2 (5 bases). The germline gives CDR1 SGHRS, CDR2 YFSETQ. V was cut by 0 bases and J by 2 bases, with 11 bases left in between. The CDR3 extends over 15 amino acids. The CDR3 protein is CASSLALAVQETQYF. The CDR3 nucleotides read TGCGCCAGCAGCTTGGCCCTAGCAGTTCAAGAGACCCAGTACTTC.

The chain couples TRBV6-2 or TRBV6-3 to TRBJ2-1; D is perhaps TRBD2 (6 bases). V shed 6 bases and J shed 8 bases, with 17 bases lying between them. This CDR3 has 14 amino acids. Germline CDR1 is MNHEY and CDR2 is SVGEGT. In DNA, the CDR3 is TGTGCCAGCAGCCTCGGGACTCAGGAGTATGAGCAGTTCTTC. Translating gives CASSLGTQEYEQFF.

This clonotype was seen more than once but under ten times. The chain joins TRBV12-3 or TRBV12-4 to TRBJ2-3; unclear D gene. The V end lost 7 bases, the J end lost 7 bases, and 15 bases lay between the germline ends. This CDR3 has 13 amino acids. The CDR3 spells CASIINGPNTQYF. The DNA of the CDR3 is TGTGCCAGCATCATAAACGGGCCTAATACGCAGTATTTT.

The chain employs TRBV5-1 and TRBJ2-4; tentatively, D is TRBD1 (6 bases). Trimming cost V 0 bases and J 0 bases, with 13 bases left between them. Germline loops: CDR1 SGHRS, CDR2 YFSETQ. The CDR3 has 17 amino acids. The CDR3 protein is CASSLERPGAAKNIQYF. DNA of the CDR3: TGCGCCAGCAGCTTGGAGCGGCCAGGGGCAGCCAAAAACATTCAGTACTTC.

This clonotype was detected a few times. The chain uses TRBV5-1 and TRBJ2-7, with 10 bases fitting TRBD2. There are 15 residues in the CDR3. After removal of 4 bases from V and 2 bases from J, the junction contained 6 bases not matched to a gene. Germline CDR1 SGHRS, CDR2 YFSETQ. The DNA of the CDR3 is TGCGCCAGCAGCCAAGGGACTAGCGACCCCTACGAGCAGTACTTC. Translating gives CASSQGTSDPYEQYF.

The chain is built from TRBV20-1 and TRBJ1-5; D is uncertain. Germline V gives CDR1 DFQATT, CDR2 SNEGSKA (reference sequence). The CDR3 has 12 amino acids. V was clipped by 5 bases and J by 5 bases, with 10 bases between them. The CDR3 DNA reads TGCAGTGCTGCCCCGGGAGATCAGCCCCAGCATTTT. This translates into CSAAPGDQPQHF.

The rearrangement uses TRBV11-2 and TRBJ2-2; tentatively, D is TRBD1 (6 bases). Trimming left V 5 bases short and J 1 base short, with 17 bases between. The CDR3 is 17 residues long. CDR1 is SGHAT, CDR2 FQNNGV, per germline. The CDR3 protein is CASSPPPGTKNTGELFF. The CDR3 region has the DNA TGTGCCAGCAGCCCACCCCCCGGGACAAAGAACACCGGGGAGCTGTTTTTT. Filled out from reference TRBV11-2 and TRBJ2-2, the complete variable domain reads EAGVAQSPRYKIIEKRQSVAFWCNPISGHATLYWYQQILGQGPKLLIQFQNNGVVDDSQLPKDRFSAERLKGVDSTLKIQPAKLEDSAVYLCASSPPPGTKNTGELFFGEGSRLTVL.

This clonotype has a handful of counts. The chain is built from TRBV7-2 and TRBJ2-2; 11 nucleotides match TRBD2. The CDR3 consists of 15 residues. CDR1 and CDR2 from the germline V gene are SGHTA and FQGNSA. With V trimmed by 6 bases and J by 4 bases, 4 bases remained unmatched. The CDR3 region has the DNA TGTGCCAGCAGGAGTAGCGGGAGGGCCACCGGGGAGCTGTTTTTT. Encoded protein: CASRSSGRATGELFF.

The chain carries TRBV15 and TRBJ2-1, with 11 bases fitting TRBD2. The CDR3 runs to 16 residues. Germline V CDR1 and CDR2: LNHNV, YYDKDF (reference sequence). Losses at the gene ends were 4 bases for V and 5 bases for J; bases not matched to a gene: 7. The CDR3 is CATSTRGTSGHNEQFF. As DNA, the CDR3 is TGTGCCACCAGCACAAGAGGGACTAGCGGCCACAATGAGCAGTTCTTC.